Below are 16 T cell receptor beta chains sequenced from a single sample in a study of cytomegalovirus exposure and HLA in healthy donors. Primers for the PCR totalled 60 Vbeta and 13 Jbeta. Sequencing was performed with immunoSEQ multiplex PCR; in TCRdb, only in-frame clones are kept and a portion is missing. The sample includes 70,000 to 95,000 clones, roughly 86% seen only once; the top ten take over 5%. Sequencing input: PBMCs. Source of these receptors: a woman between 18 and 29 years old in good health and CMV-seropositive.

The CDR3 coding sequence is TGCAGCGGAGAGAACTACGAGCAGTACTTC. Its translation: CSGENYEQYF. This chain uses TRBV29-1 with TRBJ2-7; no clear D. Between the trimmed V and J ends, which lost 7 bases and 3 bases, there was a span of 7 bases. The CDR3 consists of 10 residues. Germline lookup yields CDR1 SQVTM and CDR2 ANQGSEA.

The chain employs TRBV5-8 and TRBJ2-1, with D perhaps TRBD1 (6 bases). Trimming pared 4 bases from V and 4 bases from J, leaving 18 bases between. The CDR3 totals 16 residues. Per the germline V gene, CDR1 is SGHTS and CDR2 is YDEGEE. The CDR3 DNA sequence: TGTGCCAGCAGCCCGGGGACATCAAAGGGGTACAATGAGCAGTTCTTC. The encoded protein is CASSPGTSKGYNEQFF.

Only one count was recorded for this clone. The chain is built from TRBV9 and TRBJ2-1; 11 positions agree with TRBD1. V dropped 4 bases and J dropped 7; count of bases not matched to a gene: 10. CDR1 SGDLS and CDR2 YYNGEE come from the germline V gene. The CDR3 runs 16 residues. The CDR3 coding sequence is TGTGCCAGCAGCATCAGCCCCGGGACAGGGGGAAATGAGCAGTTCTTC. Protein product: CASSISPGTGGNEQFF.

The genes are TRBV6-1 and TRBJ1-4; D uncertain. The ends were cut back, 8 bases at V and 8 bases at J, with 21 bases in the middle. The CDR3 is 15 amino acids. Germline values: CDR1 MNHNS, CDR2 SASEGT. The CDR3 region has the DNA TGTGCCAGCTCCATCTTCGGAGGCAGCGAGGAAAAACTGTTTTTT. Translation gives CASSIFGGSEEKLFF.

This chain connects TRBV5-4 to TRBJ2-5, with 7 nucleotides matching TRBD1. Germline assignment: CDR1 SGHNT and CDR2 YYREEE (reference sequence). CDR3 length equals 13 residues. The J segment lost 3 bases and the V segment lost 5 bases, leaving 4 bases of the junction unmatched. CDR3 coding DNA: TGTGCCAGCAGGGGGACAGTCGAAGAGACCCAGTACTTC. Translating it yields CASRGTVEETQYF.

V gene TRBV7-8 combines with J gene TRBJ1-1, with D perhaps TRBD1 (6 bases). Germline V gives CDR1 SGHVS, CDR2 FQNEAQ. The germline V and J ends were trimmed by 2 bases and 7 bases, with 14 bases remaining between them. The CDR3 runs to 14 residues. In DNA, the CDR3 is TGTGCCAGCAGCTTAAGAGAGGACAGCCTTGAAGCTTTCTTT. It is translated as CASSLREDSLEAFF.

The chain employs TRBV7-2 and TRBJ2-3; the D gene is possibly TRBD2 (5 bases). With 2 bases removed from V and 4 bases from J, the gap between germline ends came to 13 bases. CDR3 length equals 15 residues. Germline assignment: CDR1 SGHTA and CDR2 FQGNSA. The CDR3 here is CASSLRMGSADTQYF. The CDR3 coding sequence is TGTGCCAGCAGCTTAAGGATGGGGAGTGCAGATACGCAGTATTTT.

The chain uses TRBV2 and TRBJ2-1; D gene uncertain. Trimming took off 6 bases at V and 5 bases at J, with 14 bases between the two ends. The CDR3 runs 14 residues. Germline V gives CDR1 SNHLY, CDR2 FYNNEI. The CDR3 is CASSGRLTNNEQFF. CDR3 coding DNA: TGTGCCAGCAGCGGTCGACTTACCAACAATGAGCAGTTCTTC. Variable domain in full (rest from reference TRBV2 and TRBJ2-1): EPEVTQTPSHQVTQMGQEVILRCVPISNHLYFYWYRQILGQKVEFLVSFYNNEISEKSEIFDDQFSVERPDGSNFTLKIRSTKLEDSAMYFCASSGRLTNNEQFFGPGTRLTVL.

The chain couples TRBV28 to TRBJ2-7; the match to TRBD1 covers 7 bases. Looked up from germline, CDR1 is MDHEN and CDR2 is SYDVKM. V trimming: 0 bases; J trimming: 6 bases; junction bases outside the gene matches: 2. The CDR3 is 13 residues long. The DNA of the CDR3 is TGTGCCAGCAGTTTATGGGACAGGCGCGAGCAGTACTTC. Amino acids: CASSLWDRREQYF.

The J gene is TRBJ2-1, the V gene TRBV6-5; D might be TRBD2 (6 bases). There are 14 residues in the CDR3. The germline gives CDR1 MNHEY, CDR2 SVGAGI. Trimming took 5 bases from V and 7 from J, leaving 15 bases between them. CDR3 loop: CASSGGTELNEQFF. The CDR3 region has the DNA TGTGCCAGCAGTGGCGGGACGGAATTAAATGAGCAGTTCTTC.

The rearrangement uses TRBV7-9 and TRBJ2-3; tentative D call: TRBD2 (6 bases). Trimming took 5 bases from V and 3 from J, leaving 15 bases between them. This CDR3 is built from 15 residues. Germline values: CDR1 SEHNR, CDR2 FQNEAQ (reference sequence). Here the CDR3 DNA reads TGTGCCAGCAGCCCCCCGGGACTTCCGACAGATACGCAGTATTTT. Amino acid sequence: CASSPPGLPTDTQYF.

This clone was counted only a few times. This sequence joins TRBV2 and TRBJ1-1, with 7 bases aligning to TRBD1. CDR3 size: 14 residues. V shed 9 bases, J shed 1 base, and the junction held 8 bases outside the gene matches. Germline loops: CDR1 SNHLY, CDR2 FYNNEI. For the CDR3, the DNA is TGTGCCAGTCGACCGGGACAGACGAACACTGAAGCTTTCTTT. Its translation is CASRPGQTNTEAFF.

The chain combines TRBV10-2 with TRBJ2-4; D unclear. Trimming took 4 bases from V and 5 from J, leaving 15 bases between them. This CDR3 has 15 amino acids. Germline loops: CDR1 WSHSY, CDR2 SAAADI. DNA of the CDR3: TGCGCCAGCAGTGCCGGGTCGGGTCTCCAAAACATTCAGTACTTC. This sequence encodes CASSAGSGLQNIQYF.

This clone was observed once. CDR3 sequence (DNA): TGTGCCAGCAGTAGTCACAATGAGCAGTTCTTC. Residues: CASSSHNEQFF. V gene TRBV11-2 combines with J gene TRBJ2-1, with unresolved D. The CDR3 runs 11 residues. The ends were cut back, 6 bases at V and 5 bases at J, with 5 bases in the middle. Germline V gene sequence: CDR1 SGHAT, CDR2 FQNNGV.

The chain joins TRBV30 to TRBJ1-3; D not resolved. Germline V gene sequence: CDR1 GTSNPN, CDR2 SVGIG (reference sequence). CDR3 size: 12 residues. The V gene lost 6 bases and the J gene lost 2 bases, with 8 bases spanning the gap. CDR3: CACMTPGNTIYF. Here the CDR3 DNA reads TGTGCCTGCATGACTCCTGGAAACACCATATATTTT.

The CDR3 sequence is CASRAGISGANVLTF. The DNA of the CDR3 is TGTGCCAGCAGGGCAGGGATTTCTGGGGCCAACGTCCTGACTTTC. The gene calls are TRBV6-5 and TRBJ2-6, with D maybe TRBD1 (5 bases). The V gene's germline CDR1 is MNHEY and CDR2 SVGAGI. V shed 6 bases and J shed 1 base, with 10 bases lying between them. The CDR3 sequence is 15 residues long.